This TCR beta chain was observed in a study of cytomegalovirus exposure and HLA in healthy donors. Notes on the study in general: In a later analysis, V- and J-gene trimming of beta chains associated with a DCLRE1C missense variant, replicated independently. As immune exposure information, only CMV serostatus was available.

Worth noting for this clone: Antigen specificity is unknown.

The PCR had 60 Vbeta and 13 Jbeta primers. Generated by immunoSEQ multiplex PCR, the TCRdb table keeps only in-frame clones and is missing some. The data show around 150,000 clones, with around 79% seen just once and roughly 6.8% held by the top ten. This clonotype was obtained from a man aged 50 to 60 in good health and CMV-seropositive. Sequences were obtained from PBMCs.

CDR3 in amino acids: CASSGSGGEQFF. The CDR3, as DNA: TGTGCCAGCAGCGGGAGCGGGGGGGAGCAGTTCTTC. The chain is built from TRBV25-1 and TRBJ2-1; 9 bases are a match to TRBD2. Germline lookup yields CDR1 MGHDK and CDR2 SYGVNS. The CDR3 has 12 amino acids. V shed 6 bases and J 10 bases; nucleotides not matched to a gene: 4.